The 25 T cell receptor beta chains presented below share a single source sample, sequenced in a study of blood T cell repertoires in COVID-19. Measured with immunoSEQ multiplex PCR; TCRdb has only the in-frame clones, and not every one. In the table there are 250,000 to 350,000 clones, over 80% of which are singletons. The material sequenced was PBMCs or T cells enriched from blood (not recorded which). Receptors were obtained from a woman aged 18-30 years who had recovered from COVID-19.

The gene calls are TRBV7-4 and TRBJ1-5, with 8 bases identical to TRBD1. CDR1 is SGHVT, CDR2 SQSDAQ, per germline. This CDR3 spans 15 amino acids. V gave up 4 bases and J gave up 5 bases; unmatched junction bases: 7. Here the CDR3 DNA reads TGTGCCAGCAGCTCGGGCCAGGGGGCCGATCAGCCCCAGCATTTT. This encodes CASSSGQGADQPQHF.

V usage is TRBV10-3 and J usage is TRBJ2-3; 12 positions match TRBD2. CDR1 ENHRY and CDR2 SYGVKD come from the germline V gene. V was pared by 9 bases and J by 2 bases, with 6 bases of the junction left unmatched. The CDR3 is made up of 15 amino acids. The CDR3 bases are TGTGCCATGCGGACTAGCGGGGAGAACACAGATACGCAGTATTTT. This gives the protein CAMRTSGENTDTQYF.

The chain recombines TRBV7-2 with TRBJ1-1; the match to TRBD1 covers 8 bases. The V segment lost 4 bases and the J segment 10 bases; nucleotides outside the gene matches: 8. CDR1 and CDR2 (germline): SGHTA, FQGNSA. The CDR3 is 13 amino acids. CDR3 sequence reads: CASSSRQGTIAFF. The CDR3 DNA reads TGTGCCAGCAGCTCCCGACAGGGGACGATAGCTTTCTTT.

The chain is built from TRBV28 and TRBJ1-2, with D maybe TRBD1 (6 bases). The V end was cut by 5 bases, the J end by 4 bases, with 14 bases between. Germline V gene data show CDR1 as MDHEN and CDR2 as SYDVKM. This CDR3 has 14 amino acids. CDR3 protein: CASSANRAPYGYTF. The CDR3 region has the DNA TGTGCCAGCAGTGCAAACAGGGCCCCCTATGGCTACACCTTC.

The chain employs TRBV30 and TRBJ1-2; 7 bases are shared with TRBD1. CDR1 is GTSNPN and CDR2 is SVGIG in the germline V gene (reference sequence). The CDR3 runs 14 residues. V shed 4 bases, J shed 5 bases, and the junction held 10 bases outside the gene matches. The CDR3 sequence: CAWTRGPPEYGYTF. The CDR3 nucleotides are TGTGCCTGGACAAGGGGGCCCCCCGAATATGGCTACACCTTC.

This clone was found a few times. J is TRBJ2-2 and V is TRBV19; 10 bases fit TRBD2. Germline V gives CDR1 LNHDA, CDR2 SQIVND (reference sequence). With 5 bases clipped from V and 4 bases from J, the junction kept 4 bases outside the gene matches. This CDR3 is built from 15 residues. The CDR3 sequence is CASSLSGRPTGELFF. CDR3 DNA: TGTGCCAGTAGTCTTAGCGGGAGGCCCACCGGGGAGCTGTTTTTT.

The genes are TRBV7-6 and TRBJ2-3; 13 bases are shared with TRBD2. CDR3 length: 17 residues. Germline trimming cut 5 bases from V and 5 bases from J; bases unmatched to any gene: 10. Germline assignment: CDR1 SGHVS and CDR2 FNYEAQ. Written as DNA, the CDR3 is TGTGCCAGCAGCGTTGGACTAGCGGGAGCGGTCCTAGATACGCAGTATTTT. Residues: CASSVGLAGAVLDTQYF.

This chain joins TRBV6-1 and TRBJ1-1; D unresolved. CDR1 is MNHNS and CDR2 is SASEGT in the germline V gene. V lost 3 bases and J 1 base, leaving 12 bases between the germline ends. The CDR3 totals 15 residues. CDR3 loop: CASSDISVSNTEAFF. In DNA, the CDR3 is TGTGCCAGCAGTGATATATCCGTTTCGAACACTGAAGCTTTCTTT.

The V and J genes are TRBV10-3 and TRBJ1-6, with D possibly being TRBD1 (6 bases). Trimming removed 9 bases at V and 7 bases at J, with 16 bases between. Germline lookup yields CDR1 ENHRY and CDR2 SYGVKD. The length of the CDR3 is 14 residues. The CDR3 here is CAIGLAGDNSPLHF. CDR3 nucleotides: TGTGCCATTGGGTTGGCAGGGGACAATTCACCCCTCCACTTT.

The V gene is TRBV15, the J gene TRBJ2-1; 13 positions agree with TRBD2. CDR1 and CDR2 from the germline V gene are LNHNV and YYDKDF (reference sequence). This CDR3 is 12 amino acids long. Trimming took 10 bases from V and 9 from J; bases not matched to a gene: 3. CDR3 protein: CASGTSGAEQFF. The CDR3 region has the DNA TGTGCCAGCGGGACTAGCGGGGCTGAGCAGTTCTTC.

The chain has TRBV15 and TRBJ1-1; weak D call: TRBD1 (6 bases). Looked up from germline, CDR1 is LNHNV and CDR2 is YYDKDF (reference sequence). The CDR3 length is 14 residues. V lost 6 bases and J lost 2, with 13 bases in between. CDR3 sequence reads: CATSSGTLNTEAFF. Here the CDR3 DNA reads TGTGCCACCAGTTCCGGGACACTTAACACTGAAGCTTTCTTT. The full variable domain, completed using reference TRBV15 and TRBJ1-1, is DAMVIQNPRYQVTQFGKPVTLSCSQTLNHNVMYWYQQKSSQAPKLLFHYYDKDFNNEADTPDNFQSRRPNTSFCFLDIRSPGLGDTAMYLCATSSGTLNTEAFFGQGTRLTVV.

Comment on this clone: This CDR3 is also generated by other DNA sequences in the sample. The J gene is TRBJ2-7, the V gene TRBV27, with D perhaps matching TRBD1 (5 bases). Germline-derived CDR1 and CDR2 are MNHEY and SMNVEV (reference sequence). Trimming took off 2 bases at V and 2 bases at J, with 7 bases between the two ends. The CDR3 covers 13 residues. Here the CDR3 DNA reads TGTGCCAGCAGTTTACAGGGCGCCTACGAGCAGTACTTC. Its protein product is CASSLQGAYEQYF.

V gene TRBV24-1 combines with J gene TRBJ1-2, with 10 bases aligning to TRBD1. Trimming cost V 2 bases and J 8 bases; bases outside gene matches: 4. Germline V gene sequence: CDR1 KGHDR, CDR2 SFDVKD. The CDR3 is made up of 14 amino acids. CDR3: CATSDWGTGDGYTF. The CDR3 DNA is TGTGCCACCAGTGATTGGGGGACAGGGGACGGCTACACCTTC.

The chain carries TRBV28 and TRBJ1-5; D might be TRBD1 (6 bases). The V gene's germline CDR1 is MDHEN and CDR2 SYDVKM. CDR3 length: 18 residues. The ends were cut back, 3 bases at V and 5 bases at J, with 23 bases in the middle. The CDR3, as DNA: TGTGCCAGCAGTTTCGGGATCGTCTTCGCCAGGGGTGATCAGCCCCAGCATTTT. It is translated as CASSFGIVFARGDQPQHF.

This clone was recorded once. The V gene is TRBV9, the J gene TRBJ2-6, with D perhaps TRBD2 (6 bases). The V and J ends lost 3 bases and 5 bases respectively, with 12 bases between them. The CDR3 covers 15 residues. Germline V CDR1 and CDR2: SGDLS, YYNGEE. CDR3 bases: TGTGCCAGCAGCGGGGGGGATTTCTGGGCCAACGTCCTGACTTTC. Its protein product is CASSGGDFWANVLTF.

This clone was observed once. The chain combines TRBV9 with TRBJ1-3; TRBD1 agrees at 8 bases. This CDR3 has 15 residues. With V trimmed by 0 bases and J by 4 bases, 3 bases remained unmatched. Germline CDR1 reads SGDLS; CDR2 reads YYNGEE. DNA for the CDR3: TGTGCCAGCAGCGTAGCCGGACAGGGCGGAAACACCATATATTTT. Protein sequence: CASSVAGQGGNTIYF.

V gene TRBV7-7 combines with J gene TRBJ2-6; D not certain. V lost 5 bases and J 1 base, leaving 6 bases between the germline ends. Germline CDR1 is SSHAT and CDR2 is FNYEAQ (reference sequence). The CDR3 sequence is 14 residues long. In DNA form, the CDR3 reads TGTGCCAGCAGCGAGTCATCTGGGGCCAACGTCCTGACTTTC. Amino acids: CASSESSGANVLTF. Looking up the rest from reference TRBV7-7 and TRBJ2-6 gives the full variable domain: GAGVSQSPRYKVTKRGQDVTLRCDPISSHATLYWYQQALGQGPEFLTYFNYEAQPDKSGLPSDRFSAERPEGSISTLTIQRTEQRDSAMYRCASSESSGANVLTFGAGSRLTVL.

This clone was picked up a small number of times. The chain couples TRBV30 to TRBJ2-3, with TRBD1 matching 7 bases. Losses at the gene ends were 5 bases for V and 4 bases for J; bases not matched to a gene: 12. Germline CDR1 GTSNPN, CDR2 SVGIG (reference sequence). The CDR3 is 15 residues long. The CDR3 reads CAWEPRQGKADTQYF. For the CDR3, the DNA is TGTGCCTGGGAGCCCCGACAGGGTAAGGCAGATACGCAGTATTTT.

The rearrangement links TRBV18 to TRBJ2-1; D is unclear. The CDR3 sequence is 13 residues long. V dropped 3 bases and J dropped 6 bases, with 9 bases sitting between them. Looked up from germline, CDR1 is KGHSH and CDR2 is LQKENI. The CDR3 DNA is TGTGCCAGCTCACCGTCTTTCAGCAATGAGCAGTTCTTC. Its protein is CASSPSFSNEQFF.

The V gene is TRBV14, the J gene TRBJ2-2; possibly TRBD1 for D (5 bases). Germline assignment: CDR1 SGHDN and CDR2 FVKESK. CDR3 length equals 17 residues. Trimming shortened V by 1 base and J by 0 bases, and 12 bases separated the two germline ends. Here the CDR3 reads CASSQGIVRANTGELFF. The CDR3 DNA reads TGTGCCAGCAGCCAAGGTATCGTCAGGGCGAACACCGGGGAGCTGTTTTTT.

The rearrangement uses TRBV19 and TRBJ1-6, with TRBD1 matching over 8 bases. Trimming cost V 6 bases and J 8 bases; bases outside gene matches: 6. Per germline, CDR1 LNHDA and CDR2 SQIVND (reference sequence). The CDR3 length is 14 residues. The CDR3 here is CASSPPRGHSPLHF. The CDR3 coding sequence is TGTGCCAGTAGCCCCCCCAGGGGGCATTCACCCCTCCACTTT.

The rearrangement uses TRBV5-1 and TRBJ2-1, with TRBD1 matching 7 bases. The CDR3 is made up of 15 amino acids. Unmatched junction bases numbered 9, after V lost 5 bases and J lost 4 bases. Germline loops: CDR1 SGHRS, CDR2 YFSETQ. CDR3 in amino acids: CASSLLGTAYNEQFF. The CDR3 DNA reads TGCGCCAGCAGTTTACTAGGGACAGCATACAATGAGCAGTTCTTC.

The chain has TRBV13 and TRBJ1-6, with 8 positions matching TRBD1. CDR3 size: 17 residues. The germline CDR1 and CDR2 sequences are PRHDT and FYEKMQ (reference sequence). Trimming removed 2 bases from V and 7 bases from J; junction bases left unmatched: 10. CDR3 bases: TGTGCCAGCAGCTTACGAGGCGGGGACAGGCAGAATTCACCCCTCCACTTT. It specifies CASSLRGGDRQNSPLHF.

The gene calls are TRBV7-6 and TRBJ1-2; 7 bases align to TRBD1. The CDR3 is 15 residues long. V lost 4 bases to trimming and J lost 4 bases; unmatched junction nucleotides: 9. The V gene's germline CDR1 is SGHVS and CDR2 FNYEAQ. The CDR3 here is CASSSTGAGGYGYTF. CDR3 bases: TGTGCCAGCAGCTCAACAGGGGCGGGGGGCTATGGCTACACCTTC.

V usage is TRBV29-1 and J usage is TRBJ1-5, with D unresolved. The CDR3 is 13 residues long. CDR1 and CDR2 from the germline V gene are SQVTM and ANQGSEA. V was trimmed by 0 bases and J by 0 bases, leaving 3 bases between them. In DNA form, the CDR3 reads TGCAGCGTTGAAGATTATAGCAATCAGCCCCAGCATTTT. As protein: CSVEDYSNQPQHF.